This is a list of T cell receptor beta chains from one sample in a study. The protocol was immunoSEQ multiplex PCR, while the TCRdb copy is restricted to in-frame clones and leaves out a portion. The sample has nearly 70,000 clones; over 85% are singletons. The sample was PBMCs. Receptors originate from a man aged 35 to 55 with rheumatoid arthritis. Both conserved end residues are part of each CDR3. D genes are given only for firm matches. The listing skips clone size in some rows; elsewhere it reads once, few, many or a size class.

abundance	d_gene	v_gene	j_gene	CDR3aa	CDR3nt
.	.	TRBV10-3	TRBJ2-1	CAISLQDEQFF	TGTGCCATCAGTCTTCAAGATGAGCAGTTCTTC
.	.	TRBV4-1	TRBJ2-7	CASSPREGNLYEQYF	TGCGCCAGCAGCCCCCGTGAGGGGAACCTCTACGAGCAGTACTTC
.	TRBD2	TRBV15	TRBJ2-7	CATSTQGASLAGGEQYF	TGTGCCACCAGCACCCAGGGGGCAAGTCTAGCGGGGGGCGAGCAGTACTTC
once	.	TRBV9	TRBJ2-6	CASSVTTTTNVLTF	TGTGCCAGCAGCGTAACGACAACCACCAACGTCCTGACTTTC
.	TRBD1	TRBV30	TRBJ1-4	CAWSGDRGEKLFF	TGTGCCTGGAGTGGGGACAGGGGAGAAAAACTGTTTTTT
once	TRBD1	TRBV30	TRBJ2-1	CAWSGDRGPWDEQFF	TGTGCCTGGAGTGGGGACAGGGGGCCGTGGGATGAGCAGTTCTTC
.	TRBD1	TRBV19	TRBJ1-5	CASRQTGGSQPQHF	TGTGCCAGTAGGCAGACAGGGGGCAGCCAGCCCCAGCATTTT
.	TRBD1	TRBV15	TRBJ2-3	CATSRGTVGQGTDTQYF	TGTGCCACCAGCAGAGGGACCGTTGGACAGGGGACAGATACGCAGTATTTT
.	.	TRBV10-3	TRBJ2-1	CAISPNSGPKQFF	TGTGCCATCAGTCCGAACAGTGGGCCTAAGCAGTTCTTC
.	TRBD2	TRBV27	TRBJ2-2	CASGRLAGGPGTGELFF	TGTGCCAGCGGACGACTAGCGGGAGGGCCGGGCACCGGGGAGCTGTTTTTT
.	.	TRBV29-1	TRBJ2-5	CSVVAPETQYF	TGCAGCGTTGTGGCCCCAGAGACCCAGTACTTC
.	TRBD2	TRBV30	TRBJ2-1	CAWGPLAGAYNEQFF	TGTGCCTGGGGGCCACTAGCGGGAGCCTACAATGAGCAGTTCTTC
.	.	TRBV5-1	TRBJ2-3	CASSGEGTDTQYF	TGCGCCAGCAGCGGAGAGGGCACAGATACGCAGTATTTT
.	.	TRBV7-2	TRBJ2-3	CASSLNPTDTQYF	TGTGCCAGCAGCTTAAACCCCACAGATACGCAGTATTTT
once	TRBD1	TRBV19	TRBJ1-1	CASSMGGGRAEAFF	TGTGCCAGTAGTATGGGAGGGGGCAGAGCTGAAGCTTTCTTT
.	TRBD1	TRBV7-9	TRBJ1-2	CASSLGTGGSYGYTF	TGTGCCAGCAGCTTAGGGACAGGCGGTTCCTATGGCTACACCTTC
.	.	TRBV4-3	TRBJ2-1	CASSQSSRGEQFF	TGCGCCAGCAGCCAGAGCTCGAGGGGTGAGCAGTTCTTC
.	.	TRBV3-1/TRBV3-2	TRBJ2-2	CASSQVLTGELFF	TGTGCCAGCAGCCAGGTCCTCACCGGGGAGCTGTTTTTT
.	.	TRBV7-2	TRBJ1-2	CASSVGVGGYTF	TGTGCCAGCAGCGTGGGCGTTGGGGGCTACACCTTC
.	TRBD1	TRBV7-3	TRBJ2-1	CASSFTGGNEQFF	TGTGCCAGCAGCTTTACAGGGGGCAATGAGCAGTTCTTC
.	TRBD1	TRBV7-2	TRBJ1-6	CASSYRGSSYNSPLHF	TGTGCCAGCAGCTACAGGGGGAGCTCCTATAATTCACCCCTCCACTTT
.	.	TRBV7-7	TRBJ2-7	CASSLGETPPYEQYF	TGTGCTAGCAGCTTAGGAGAGACACCCCCCTACGAGCAGTACTTC
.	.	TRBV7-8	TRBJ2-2	CASSPQNRVGGPTGELFF	TGTGCCAGCAGCCCACAGAACAGGGTGGGTGGTCCCACCGGGGAGCTGTTTTTT
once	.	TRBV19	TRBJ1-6	CASSIVSGSYNSPLHF	TGTGCCAGTAGTATAGTAAGCGGCTCCTATAATTCACCCCTCCACTTT
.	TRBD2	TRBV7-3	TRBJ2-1	CASSPGGVPGVNEQFF	TGTGCCAGCAGCCCGGGAGGGGTCCCGGGAGTCAATGAGCAGTTCTTC
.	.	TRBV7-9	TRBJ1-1	CASSLDPPNAEAFF	TGTGCCAGCAGCTTAGATCCACCTAACGCTGAAGCTTTCTTT
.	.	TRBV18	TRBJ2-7	CASSPSATGLYEQYF	TGTGCCAGCTCACCATCGGCTACAGGCCTCTACGAGCAGTACTTC
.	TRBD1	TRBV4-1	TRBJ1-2	CASSQEGTGPNYGYTF	TGCGCCAGCAGCCAAGAGGGGACAGGGCCGAACTATGGCTACACCTTC
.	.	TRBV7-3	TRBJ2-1	CASSPSLSSYNEQFF	TGTGCCAGCAGCCCCTCACTTAGCTCCTACAATGAGCAGTTCTTC
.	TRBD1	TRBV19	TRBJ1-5	CASSIARGPNQPQHF	TGTGCCAGTAGTATAGCCAGGGGGCCTAATCAGCCCCAGCATTTT
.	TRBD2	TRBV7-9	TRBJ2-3	CASSSLAGGTDTQYF	TGTGCCAGCAGCTCCTTAGCGGGGGGTACAGATACGCAGTATTTT
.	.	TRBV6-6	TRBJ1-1	CASRPGPGEGNTEAFF	TGTGCCAGCCGCCCCGGGCCAGGGGAGGGGAACACTGAAGCTTTCTTT
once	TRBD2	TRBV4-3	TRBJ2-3	CASSPGLAPDTQYF	TGCGCCAGCAGCCCTGGACTAGCCCCAGATACGCAGTATTTT
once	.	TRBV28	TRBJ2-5	CASQTGTETQYF	TGTGCCAGTCAAACAGGCACGGAGACCCAGTACTTC
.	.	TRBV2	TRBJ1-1	CASRPGGARTEAFF	TGTGCCAGCAGACCCGGGGGGGCGAGGACTGAAGCTTTCTTT
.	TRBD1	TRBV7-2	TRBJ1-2	CASSLVRRQGAGGYTF	TGTGCCAGCAGCTTAGTACGGCGACAGGGGGCCGGGGGCTACACCTTC
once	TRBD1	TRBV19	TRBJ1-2	CASVGQVPSRGYTF	TGTGCCAGTGTGGGACAGGTCCCTTCCCGGGGCTACACCTTC
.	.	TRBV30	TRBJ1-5	CAWSLGNQPQHF	TGTGCCTGGAGTTTAGGGAATCAGCCCCAGCATTTT
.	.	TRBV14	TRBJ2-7	CASSQDLVATYEQYF	TGTGCCAGCAGCCAAGATCTGGTGGCTACCTACGAGCAGTACTTC
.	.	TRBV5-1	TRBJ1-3	CASSLTGDPGNTIYF	TGCGCCAGCAGCTTAACGGGGGATCCTGGAAACACCATATATTTT
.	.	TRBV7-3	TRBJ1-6	CASSLTGRGGSPLHF	TGTGCCAGCAGCTTAACTGGGAGGGGAGGTTCACCCCTCCACTTT
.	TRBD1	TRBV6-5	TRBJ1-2	CASRKDRVDGYTF	TGTGCCAGCAGGAAAGACAGGGTGGATGGCTACACCTTC
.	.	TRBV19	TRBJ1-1	CASSMAQANTEAFF	TGTGCCAGTAGTATGGCACAGGCGAACACTGAAGCTTTCTTT